These 9 T cell receptor beta chains were all obtained from the same sample, sequenced in a study of blood T cell repertoires in COVID-19. TCRdb's table, derived via immunoSEQ multiplex PCR, lists solely in-frame clones and lacks some. The repertoire consists of more than 25,000 clones, with about 92% occurring once and the leading ten covering 7% to 10%. Sequencing used peripheral blood. Receptor source: a man in his 70s with active or convalescent COVID-19.

The J gene is TRBJ1-4, the V gene TRBV28, with a weak D call TRBD1 (5 bases). CDR1 is MDHEN, CDR2 SYDVKM, per germline. V was cut by 8 bases and J by 8 bases, with 18 bases left in between. The CDR3 is made up of 14 amino acids. Here the CDR3 DNA reads TGTGCCAGCGGAGGGGCGGCAGGAGGGGAAAAACTGTTTTTT. Amino acid sequence: CASGGAAGGEKLFF.

The chain employs TRBV19 and TRBJ1-5; 10 bases agree with TRBD1. The CDR3 totals 13 residues. Germline V gene sequence: CDR1 LNHDA, CDR2 SQIVND (reference sequence). V trimming: 6 bases; J trimming: 5 bases; junction bases outside the gene matches: 1. CDR3 nucleotide sequence: TGTGCCAGTAGGGGACAGGGGTATCAGCCCCAGCATTTT. Translated: CASRGQGYQPQHF.

The rearrangement joins TRBV6-5 to TRBJ2-1; 9 bases line up with TRBD2. The V and J ends lost 0 bases and 9 bases, in that order; junction bases with no gene match: 9. Germline CDR1 reads MNHEY; CDR2 reads SVGAGI. The CDR3 has 16 residues. The CDR3 loop reads CASSYSGRGGLTEQFF. The DNA for the CDR3 is TGTGCCAGCAGTTACTCTGGGCGGGGGGGCCTGACTGAGCAGTTCTTC.

The chain recombines TRBV10-1 with TRBJ2-1; D perhaps matches TRBD2 (5 bases). Germline V CDR1 and CDR2: WNHNN, SYGVQD (reference sequence). The CDR3 is 15 amino acids. Trimming shortened V by 6 bases and J by 0 bases, and 12 bases separated the two germline ends. The DNA of the CDR3 is TGCGCCAGCAGCTCCGGACTCTTCTCCTACAATGAGCAGTTCTTC. Translation: CASSSGLFSYNEQFF.

The CDR3 sequence: CATSSEYEQYF. DNA for the CDR3: TGTGCCACCAGCAGCGAGTACGAGCAGTACTTC. This chain connects TRBV15 to TRBJ2-7, with D uncertain. Trimming left V 3 bases short and J 4 bases short, with 4 bases between. There are 11 residues in the CDR3. CDR1 and CDR2 (germline): LNHNV, YYDKDF (reference sequence).

The chain carries TRBV3-1 (or the pseudogene TRBV3-2) and TRBJ1-5; D is undetermined. This CDR3 is built from 15 residues. V lost 0 bases and J lost 3, with 9 bases in between. From germline, CDR1 is LGHDT and CDR2 YNNKEL (reference sequence). The CDR3 DNA is TGTGCCAGCAGCCAAGATCGCGGAGCCAATCAGCCCCAGCATTTT. This translates into CASSQDRGANQPQHF.

The chain couples TRBV9 to TRBJ2-3; D is possibly TRBD2 (6 bases). V shed 4 bases and J shed 5 bases, with 20 bases lying between them. CDR1 SGDLS and CDR2 YYNGEE come from the germline V gene. There are 16 residues in the CDR3. The CDR3 loop reads CASSTLMGGVEDTQYF. CDR3 coding DNA: TGTGCCAGCAGCACCCTTATGGGAGGCGTGGAAGATACGCAGTATTTT.

This chain joins TRBV2 and TRBJ1-4, with D hard to call. This CDR3 contains 14 residues. V was clipped by 8 bases and J by 5 bases, with 15 bases between them. CDR1 and CDR2 from the germline V gene are SNHLY and FYNNEI. The CDR3 sequence: CASAMERPNEKLFF. CDR3 in DNA: TGTGCCAGCGCGATGGAGCGCCCCAATGAAAAACTGTTTTTT.

The chain joins TRBV19 to TRBJ2-7; maybe TRBD1 (6 bases). Trimming took off 3 bases at V and 2 bases at J, with 8 bases between the two ends. CDR3 length equals 13 residues. Germline V CDR1 and CDR2: LNHDA, SQIVND (reference sequence). CDR3 residues: CASSMGQAYEQYF. The CDR3 coding sequence is TGTGCCAGTAGTATGGGACAAGCCTACGAGCAGTACTTC. The variable domain in full, with the rest retrieved from reference TRBV19 and TRBJ2-7, is DGGITQSPKYLFRKEGQNVTLSCEQNLNHDAMYWYRQDPGQGLRLIYYSQIVNDFQKGDIAEGYSVSREKKESFPLTVTSAQKNPTAFYLCASSMGQAYEQYFGPGTRLTVT.